The source of this T cell receptor beta chain is a study of T cells in localized non-small cell lung cancer. TCRdb's table, derived via immunoSEQ multiplex PCR, lists solely in-frame clones and lacks some. The table has 70,000 to 85,000 clones, about 81% seen once. Concerning this clone itself: Its antigen is unknown.

Trimming removed 0 bases from V and 5 bases from J, with 16 bases in between. CDR1 and CDR2 from the germline V gene are SGHVS and FQNEAQ. The CDR3 is 16 amino acids. Broader study findings: It was uninvolved adjacent lung that showed the highest T cell clonality, exceeding tumor. Sequencing involved a lone tumor region, leaving heterogeneity possible.

Specimen: peripheral blood, collected before any cancer treatment. V is TRBV7-8 and J is TRBJ1-2; unclear D gene. This TCR was recovered from a female donor older than 55 with stage I lung adenocarcinoma. The CDR3 reads CASSLAGSIGLYGYTF. The CDR3 coding sequence is TGTGCCAGCAGCTTAGCGGGTTCAATCGGCCTTTATGGCTACACCTTC. Supplemented by reference TRBV7-8 and TRBJ1-2, the full variable domain reads GAGVSQSPRYKVAKRGQDVALRCDPISGHVSLFWYQQALGQGPEFLTYFQNEAQLDKSGLPSDRFFAERPEGSVSTLKIQRTQQEDSAVYLCASSLAGSIGLYGYTFGSGTRLTVV.